The 9 T cell receptor beta chains in this list originate from one sample, sequenced in a study of persistence of HIV-infected CD4 T cells. Sequencing used immunoSEQ version 4 in survey mode. Libraries were prepared by immunoSEQ multiplex PCR; TCRdb keeps only in-frame clonotypes and omits some of them. This table holds about 50,000 clones, about 80% found once. The antigens for these receptors are not known. The stimulus was lysate of CMV-infected fibroblasts, about 10 ug/mL. Memory cells lacking CD40L and CD69 with high CD45RO were sorted. The sample here was CD4+ T cells sorted from PBMCs after roughly 20-hour stimulation, taken from a patient who received antiretroviral therapy. The receptor source for this set is an adult man with HIV who was CMV-seropositive.

V and J are TRBV19 and TRBJ1-5, with 7 bases fitting TRBD1. Germline-derived CDR1 and CDR2 are LNHDA and SQIVND (reference sequence). J lost 0 bases, V lost 7 bases, and 12 bases had no gene match. The CDR3 is 17 amino acids. This chain's CDR3 is CASKRVLDRYSNQPQHF. The CDR3 DNA sequence: TGTGCCAGTAAGCGGGTTCTGGACAGGTATAGCAATCAGCCCCAGCATTTT.

V usage is TRBV15 and J usage is TRBJ2-2; possible D gene TRBD2, 7 bases. Germline CDR1 is LNHNV and CDR2 is YYDKDF (reference sequence). The CDR3 has 13 amino acids. V lost 8 bases to trimming and J lost 4 bases, with 11 bases between them. In nucleotides, the CDR3 is TGTGCCACCGGGGGAGGGGGCACCGGGGAGCTGTTTTTT. Its protein is CATGGGGTGELFF.

The gene calls are TRBV11-2 and TRBJ1-4; D might be TRBD1 (6 bases). Germline V CDR1 and CDR2: SGHAT, FQNNGV. Trimming cost V 2 bases and J 7 bases, with 11 bases left between them. The CDR3 runs to 14 residues. CDR3 sequence: CASSLQGQGEKLFF. The DNA for the CDR3 is TGTGCCAGCAGCTTACAGGGGCAGGGTGAAAAACTGTTTTTT.

V and J are TRBV6-5 and TRBJ1-3; D is undetermined. This CDR3 contains 14 residues. Trimming took off 5 bases at V and 1 base at J, with 9 bases between the two ends. The germline V gene has CDR1 MNHEY and CDR2 SVGAGI. The CDR3 reads CASSNTHSGNTIYF. The CDR3 nucleotides read TGTGCCAGCAGTAACACACATTCTGGAAACACCATATATTTT.

The chain has TRBV6-1 and TRBJ1-5; D call uncertain. This CDR3 region has 15 residues. Per the germline V gene, CDR1 is MNHNS and CDR2 is SASEGT. V lost 2 bases to trimming and J lost 2 bases, with 10 bases between them. The CDR3 here is CASSEYMAGNQPQHF. The DNA of the CDR3 is TGTGCCAGCAGTGAATACATGGCGGGCAATCAGCCCCAGCATTTT.

This chain joins TRBV7-9 and TRBJ1-1; no reliable D call. V was cut by 2 bases and J by 0 bases, with 19 bases left in between. The CDR3 loop spans 18 amino acids. The germline gives CDR1 SEHNR, CDR2 FQNEAQ (reference sequence). CDR3: CASSLQGGRNGVNTEAFF. The DNA of the CDR3 is TGTGCCAGCAGCTTACAAGGCGGGCGAAACGGAGTGAACACTGAAGCTTTCTTT.

This clone was found a few times. The chain uses TRBV5-1 and TRBJ1-3, with D uncertain. The germline V gene has CDR1 SGHRS and CDR2 YFSETQ. The V gene lost 7 bases and the J gene lost 4 bases, with 12 bases spanning the gap. The CDR3 length is 13 residues. Written as DNA, the CDR3 is TGCGCCAGCCTAAAAGATGGCGGAAACACCATATATTTT. Protein: CASLKDGGNTIYF.

The V gene is TRBV6-5, the J gene TRBJ2-2; TRBD1 is a possible D gene (6 bases). Germline values: CDR1 MNHEY, CDR2 SVGAGI. V was trimmed by 10 bases and J by 8 bases, leaving 20 bases between them. This CDR3 has 14 residues. In nucleotides, the CDR3 is TGTGCCACACAGGGAATTCGCGCTGGTGGGGAGCTGTTTTTT. It yields the protein CATQGIRAGGELFF.

As to this clone: Germline is not matched at one junction end, which may reflect a read error. V is TRBV5-6 and J is TRBJ2-5; D may match TRBD1 or TRBD2 (6 bases each). Germline-derived CDR1 and CDR2 are SGHDT and YYEEEE. This CDR3 has 15 amino acids. CDR3 in DNA: TGTGCCAGCAGCCTCTTAGGAGGGGGGCAAGAGGCCCAGTACTTC. Residues: CASSLLGGGQEAQYF.